The 5 T cell receptor beta chains given below trace back to one sample, sequenced in a study of blood T cell repertoires in COVID-19. Generated by immunoSEQ multiplex PCR, the TCRdb table keeps only in-frame clones and is missing some. The sample contains just under 150,000 clones, roughly 89% of which appear only once. Sequences were obtained from peripheral blood. The source of these receptors is a woman in her fifties or sixties with acute or convalescent COVID-19.

The chain employs TRBV21-1 and TRBJ1-4; the table's D call TRBD1 went unverified against the DNA. TRBV21-1 is recorded as a pseudogene. The CDR3 runs 17 residues. The CDR3 here is CASSKEYRWSVEEKLFF. Here the CDR3 DNA reads TGTGCCAGCAGCAAAGAGTACAGGTGGTCGGTTGAGGAAAAACTGTTTTTT.

The V and J genes are TRBV24-1 and TRBJ2-5; tentative D call: TRBD2 (5 bases). Germline CDR1 KGHDR, CDR2 SFDVKD. The CDR3 is 14 amino acids. Deletions cut 1 base from V and 7 bases from J, with 12 bases between. In DNA form, the CDR3 reads TGTGCCACCAGTGATTTTGACTATTCGGGGACCCAGTACTTC. The encoded protein is CATSDFDYSGTQYF.

J is TRBJ2-7 and V is TRBV3-1 (or the pseudogene TRBV3-2); possible D gene TRBD1, 5 bases. The CDR3 contains 14 residues. CDR1 and CDR2 (germline): LGHDT, YNNKEL (reference sequence). V dropped 1 base and J dropped 7 bases, with 14 bases sitting between them. This chain's CDR3 is CASSQGRAGNEQYF. CDR3 sequence (DNA): TGTGCCAGCAGCCAAGGTAGGGCAGGGAATGAGCAGTACTTC.

The chain links TRBV28 to TRBJ1-4; 9 bases fit TRBD1. The CDR3 has 15 amino acids. V was pared by 6 bases and J by 2 bases, with 4 bases of the junction left unmatched. Germline V gene lookup returns CDR1 MDHEN and CDR2 SYDVKM. The CDR3 loop reads CASSPTGGTNEKLFF. The CDR3 coding sequence is TGTGCCAGCAGCCCTACAGGGGGCACTAATGAAAAACTGTTTTTT.

V gene TRBV4-1 combines with J gene TRBJ1-4; 8 nucleotides agree with TRBD1. CDR3 length: 18 amino acids. Germline loops: CDR1 MGHRA, CDR2 YSYEKL. J was trimmed by 2 bases and V by 1 base; bases with no gene match: 9. The CDR3 region is CASSQGLTGGNTNEKLFF. The CDR3 DNA reads TGCGCCAGCAGCCAAGGGTTAACAGGGGGTAACACTAATGAAAAACTGTTTTTT.